The 11 T cell receptor beta chains below were found in one sample sequenced in a study of T cell responses to AZD1222 COVID-19 vaccine. Sequenced by immunoSEQ multiplex PCR; TCRdb stores in-frame clones only, minus some. Of over 110,000 clones listed, more than 80% are singletons. This sample comprised peripheral blood, obtained on day 0 of AZD1222 vaccination. The origin of the receptors is an adult in good health.

As to this clone: Relative to the germline gene, one junction end is altered; a read error may explain this. V is TRBV9 and J is TRBJ2-7; TRBD1 aligns across 9 bases. Germline lookup yields CDR1 SGDLS and CDR2 YYNGEE. This CDR3 contains 14 residues. The CDR3 sequence is CASSSRTGAYELDF. As DNA, the CDR3 is TGTGCCAGCAGCTCGCGGACAGGGGCCTACGAGCTCGACTTC.

This chain joins TRBV7-2 and TRBJ2-7, with D hard to call. Trimming pared 5 bases from V and 5 bases from J, leaving 13 bases between. Germline V gives CDR1 SGHTA, CDR2 FQGNSA. CDR3 size: 13 residues. DNA for the CDR3: TGTGCCAGCAGCCCGAAGCCTAAAAACGAGCAGTACTTC. It translates to CASSPKPKNEQYF.

The gene calls are TRBV7-9 and TRBJ1-1; possible D gene TRBD1, 6 bases. CDR1 SEHNR and CDR2 FQNEAQ come from the germline V gene (reference sequence). The CDR3 length is 12 residues. V was shortened by 6 bases and J by 6 bases, with 11 bases between the two germline ends. The CDR3 loop reads CASSTGTAEAFF. The CDR3 nucleotides read TGTGCCAGCAGTACAGGGACGGCTGAAGCTTTCTTT.

The chain uses TRBV20-1 and TRBJ1-2; D remains ambiguous. Per the germline V gene, CDR1 is DFQATT and CDR2 is SNEGSKA (reference sequence). The germline V and J ends were trimmed by 3 bases and 0 bases, with 8 bases remaining between them. CDR3 size: 13 residues. The CDR3 here is CSASSGPNYGYTF. The CDR3 DNA reads TGCAGTGCTAGTTCCGGGCCTAACTATGGCTACACCTTC.

In this sample, this clone turned up a few times. The CDR3: CASSRQGNTEAFF. The CDR3 DNA follows: TGTGCCAGCAGCCGACAGGGAAACACTGAAGCTTTCTTT. The chain joins TRBV11-3 to TRBJ1-1; TRBD1 aligns across 7 bases. Germline loops: CDR1 SGHNT, CDR2 YENEEA. The V and J ends lost 5 bases and 2 bases, in that order; junction bases with no gene match: 2. CDR3 length: 13 amino acids.

This chain links TRBV5-1 with TRBJ1-3; possibly TRBD1 for D (6 bases). The V end lost 4 bases, the J end lost 0 bases, and 17 bases lay between the germline ends. The germline gives CDR1 SGHRS, CDR2 YFSETQ. The CDR3 runs 17 residues. CDR3: CASSLNVQGFSGNTIYF. CDR3 DNA: TGCGCCAGCAGCCTGAATGTACAGGGCTTCTCTGGAAACACCATATATTTT.

This clone occurred a few times. This chain links TRBV18 with TRBJ1-1; D is ambiguous. The germline CDR1 and CDR2 sequences are KGHSH and LQKENI. The CDR3 loop spans 15 amino acids. Trimming took off 3 bases at V and 0 bases at J, with 11 bases between the two ends. CDR3 DNA: TGTGCCAGCTCACCCAACAGTGGTATGAACACTGAAGCTTTCTTT. Encoded protein: CASSPNSGMNTEAFF.

V is TRBV4-1 and J is TRBJ2-1; the D is unclear. V lost 6 bases to trimming and J lost 4 bases, with 16 bases between them. The CDR3 is made up of 15 amino acids. Germline assignment: CDR1 MGHRA and CDR2 YSYEKL. CDR3 sequence: CASRRNLINYNEQFF. Written as DNA, the CDR3 is TGCGCCAGCAGGAGGAATCTTATCAATTACAATGAGCAGTTCTTC.

Here the CDR3 reads CASGSRTGNQPQHF. The CDR3 DNA follows: TGTGCCAGCGGTTCACGGACAGGCAATCAGCCCCAGCATTTT. This chain uses TRBV27 with TRBJ1-5; tentatively, D is TRBD1 (6 bases). Germline values: CDR1 MNHEY, CDR2 SMNVEV (reference sequence). The CDR3 consists of 14 residues. Trimming removed 8 bases at V and 2 bases at J, with 13 bases between.

The chain recombines TRBV6-5 with TRBJ2-3, with 7 nucleotides matching TRBD2. The CDR3 length is 15 residues. J lost 3 bases, V lost 7 bases, and 10 bases had no gene match. Per the germline V gene, CDR1 is MNHEY and CDR2 is SVGAGI. CDR3 region: CASKTSWGRTDTQYF. CDR3 DNA: TGTGCCAGCAAGACTAGCTGGGGTAGAACAGATACGCAGTATTTT.

The genes are TRBV5-5 and TRBJ1-2; unclear D gene. Germline CDR1 is SGHKS and CDR2 is YYEKEE (reference sequence). This CDR3 is 15 amino acids long. V lost 6 bases and J 2 bases, leaving 17 bases between the germline ends. In DNA form, the CDR3 reads TGTGCCAGCAACCCCGGCAGAGCCTTAAACTATGGCTACACCTTC. Encoded protein: CASNPGRALNYGYTF.